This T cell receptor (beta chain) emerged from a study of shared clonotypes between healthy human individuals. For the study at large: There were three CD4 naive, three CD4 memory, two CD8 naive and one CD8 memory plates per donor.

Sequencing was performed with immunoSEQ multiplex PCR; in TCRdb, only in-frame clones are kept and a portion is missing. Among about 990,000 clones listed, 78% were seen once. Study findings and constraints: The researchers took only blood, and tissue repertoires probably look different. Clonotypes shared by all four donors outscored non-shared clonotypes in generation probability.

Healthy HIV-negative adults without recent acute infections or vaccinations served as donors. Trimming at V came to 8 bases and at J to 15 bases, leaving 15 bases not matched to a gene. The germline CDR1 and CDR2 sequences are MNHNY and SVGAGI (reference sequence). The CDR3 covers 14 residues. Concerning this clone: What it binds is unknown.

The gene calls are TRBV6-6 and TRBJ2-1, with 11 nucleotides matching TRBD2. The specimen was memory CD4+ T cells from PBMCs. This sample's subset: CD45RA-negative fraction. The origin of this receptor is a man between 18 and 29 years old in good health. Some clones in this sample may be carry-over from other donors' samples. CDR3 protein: CASAGGTSGFFLFF. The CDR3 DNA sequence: TGTGCCAGCGCGGGAGGGACTAGCGGCTTTTTCCTGTTCTTC.